Detailed here is one TCR beta chain. What it binds is unknown. Unstimulated naive, memory, effector memory and TEMRA subsets were subjected to sequencing in three donor pairs. The CDR3 is 14 amino acids. V was trimmed by 0 bases and J by 8 bases, leaving 11 bases between them. Germline assignment: CDR1 KGHSH and CDR2 LQKENI. These data originate in a study of siplizumab effects on memory and regulatory T cells. Overall study results and limits: Naive T cells, seemingly more diverse than memory cells, seemed major alloresponse contributors. A naive or memory phenotype could not be assigned to roughly 80-96% of the proliferating CD4+ or CD8+ clones.

The repertoire was sequenced with immunoSEQ multiplex PCR; TCRdb's copy has only in-frame clones and lacks some. This sample has some 53,000 clones, with about 97% found just once. The source of this sequence is a human donor in good health. The gene calls are TRBV18 and TRBJ2-1, with D perhaps matching TRBD2 (5 bases). Sequenced material: naive CD4+ T cells sorted from blood. CDR3 sequence reads: CASSPPGRRDEQFF. CDR3 coding DNA: TGTGCCAGCTCACCACCGGGCAGGCGGGATGAGCAGTTCTTC.